This T cell receptor (beta chain) originates from a study of T cell repertoires in cytomegalovirus infection. Study context: Peptides in the study included HLA-C-restricted and HLA-B-restricted CMV epitopes. CMV infection together with matching HLA type was indicated by public TCR beta signatures. Regarding the study as a whole: CMV carriers with the relevant HLA were identified by cumulative public TCR beta family frequency.

This CDR3 is 15 amino acids long. With 5 bases removed from V and 0 bases from J, the gap between germline ends came to 11 bases. From germline, CDR1 is MNHEY and CDR2 SMNVEV (reference sequence). TCRdb re-analysed the reads in MiXCR, keeping a single row per CDR3 protein. The data contain some 920,000 distinct CDR3 sequences, approximately 32% of them singletons. This clonotype was seen only a few times. Its specificity is not known. V and J are TRBV27 and TRBJ1-3; tentative D call: TRBD1 (5 bases). This clonotype was obtained from a human donor in good health (CMV status not recorded). Some clones in this sample may be carry-over from other donors' samples. The input for sequencing was cultured CD8+ T cells from PBMCs, taken from culture after CMV antigen stimulation. The CDR3 DNA is TGTGCCAGCAGTGCCGGGGGTGGCTCTGGAAACACCATATATTTT. Translated: CASSAGGGSGNTIYF.